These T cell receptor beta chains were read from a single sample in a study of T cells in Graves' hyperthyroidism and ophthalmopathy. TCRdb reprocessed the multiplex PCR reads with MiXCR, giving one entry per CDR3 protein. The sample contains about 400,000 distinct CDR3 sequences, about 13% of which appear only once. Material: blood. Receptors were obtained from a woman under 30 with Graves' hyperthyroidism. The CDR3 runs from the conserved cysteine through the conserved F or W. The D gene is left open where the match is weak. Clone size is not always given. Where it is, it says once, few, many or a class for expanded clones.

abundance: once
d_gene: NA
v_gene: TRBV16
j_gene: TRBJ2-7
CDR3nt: TGTGCCAGAAGCCAACGACCCTACGAGCAGTACTTC
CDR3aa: CARSQRPYEQYF

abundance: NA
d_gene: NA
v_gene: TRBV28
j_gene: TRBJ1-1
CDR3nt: TGTGCCAGCAGGCGGAGGGTGATTGCTGAAGCTTTCTTT
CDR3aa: CASRRRVIAEAFF

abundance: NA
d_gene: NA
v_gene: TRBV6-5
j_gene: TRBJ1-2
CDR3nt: TGTGCCAGCAGAACACGGAGAGAGGGTGGCTACACCTTC
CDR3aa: CASRTRREGGYTF

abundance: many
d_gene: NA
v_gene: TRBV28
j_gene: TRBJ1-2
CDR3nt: TGTGCCAGCAGTTATTTGGCTTATGGCTACACCTTC
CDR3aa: CASSYLAYGYTF

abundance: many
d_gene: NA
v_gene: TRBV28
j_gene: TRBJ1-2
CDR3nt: TGTGCCACCGATTCCGACGGGTTACGGGGCTACACCTTC
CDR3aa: CATDSDGLRGYTF

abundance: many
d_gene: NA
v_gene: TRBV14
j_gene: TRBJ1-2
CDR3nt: TGTGCCAGCAGCCGAGGCGTCGACGGCTACACCTTC
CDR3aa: CASSRGVDGYTF

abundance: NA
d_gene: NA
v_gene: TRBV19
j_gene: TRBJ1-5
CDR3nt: TGTGCCAGTAGTATAGGGCCGGATAGCAATCAGCCCCAGCATTTT
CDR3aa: CASSIGPDSNQPQHF

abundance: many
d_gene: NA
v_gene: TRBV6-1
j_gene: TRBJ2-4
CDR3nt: TGTGCCAGCAGTTACGCGGCAGGGGAAGACAAAAACATTCAGTACTTC
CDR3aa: CASSYAAGEDKNIQYF

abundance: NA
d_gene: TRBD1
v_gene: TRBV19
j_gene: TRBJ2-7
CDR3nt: TGTGCCAGTGGACCGGGACAGGGACCCTACGAGCAGTACTTC
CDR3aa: CASGPGQGPYEQYF

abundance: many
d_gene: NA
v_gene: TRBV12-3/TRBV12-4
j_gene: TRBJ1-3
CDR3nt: TGTGCCAGCAGAACCCTTACGGCTGGAAACACCATATATTTT
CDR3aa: CASRTLTAGNTIYF

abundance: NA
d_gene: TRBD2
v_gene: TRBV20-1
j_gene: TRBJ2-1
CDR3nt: TGCAGTGCGAGCGGGACTAGCGGGGGCCATAATGAGCAGTTCTTC
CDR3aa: CSASGTSGGHNEQFF

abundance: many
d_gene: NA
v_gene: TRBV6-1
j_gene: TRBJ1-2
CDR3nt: TGTGCCAGCAGTGACCCCGGGAACTATGGCTACACCTTC
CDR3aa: CASSDPGNYGYTF

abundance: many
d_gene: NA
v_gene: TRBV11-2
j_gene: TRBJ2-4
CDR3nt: TGTGCCAGCAGCTTTACCGGGGCCAAAAACATTCAGTACTTC
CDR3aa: CASSFTGAKNIQYF

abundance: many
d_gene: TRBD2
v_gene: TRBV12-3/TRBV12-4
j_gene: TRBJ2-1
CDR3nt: TGTGCCAGCAGTTCCGGACTAGGAAGGCAGTTCTTC
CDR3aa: CASSSGLGRQFF

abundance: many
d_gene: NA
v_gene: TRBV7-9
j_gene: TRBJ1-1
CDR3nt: TGTGCCAGCAGCTATCCCGGGGAGGGCCCTGAAGCTTTCTTT
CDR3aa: CASSYPGEGPEAFF

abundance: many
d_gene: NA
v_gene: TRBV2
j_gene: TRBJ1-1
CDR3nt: TGTGCCAGCAGAGATCAGGGGAGGGAAACTGAAGCTTTCTTT
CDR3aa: CASRDQGRETEAFF

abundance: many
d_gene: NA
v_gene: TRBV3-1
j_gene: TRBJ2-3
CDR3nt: TGTGCCAGCAGCCAAATGAGTTCTAGCACAGATACGCAGTATTTT
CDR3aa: CASSQMSSSTDTQYF

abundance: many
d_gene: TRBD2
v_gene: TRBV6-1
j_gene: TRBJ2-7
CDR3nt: TGTGCCAGCACCTCCGAAGCGGGAGTCAGGTACTTC
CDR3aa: CASTSEAGVRYF

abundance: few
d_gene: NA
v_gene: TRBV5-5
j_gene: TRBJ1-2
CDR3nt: TGTGCCAGCAGCGTCTTGAGGGCAGGCTATGGCTACACCTTC
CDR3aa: CASSVLRAGYGYTF

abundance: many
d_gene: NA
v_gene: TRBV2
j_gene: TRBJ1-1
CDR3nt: TGTGCCAGCAGTGCCCTGGCCAGCTTGAACACTGAAGCTTTCTTT
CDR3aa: CASSALASLNTEAFF

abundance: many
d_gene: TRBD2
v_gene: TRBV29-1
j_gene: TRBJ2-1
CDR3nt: TGCAGCGTTGAATCCCCACGGGGGGGCACCTACAATGAGCAGTTCTTC
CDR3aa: CSVESPRGGTYNEQFF

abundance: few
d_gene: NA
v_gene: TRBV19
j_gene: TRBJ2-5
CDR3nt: TGTGCCAGTAAGAGAACAGGCCAAGAGACCCAGTACTTC
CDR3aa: CASKRTGQETQYF

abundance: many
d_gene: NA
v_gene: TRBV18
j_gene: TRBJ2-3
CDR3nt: TGTGCCAGCTCACCAATTCCGCGCACAGATACGCAGTATTTT
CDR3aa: CASSPIPRTDTQYF

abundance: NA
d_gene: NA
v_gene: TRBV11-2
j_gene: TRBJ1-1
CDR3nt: TGTGCCAGCAGCTTGTATACAGGCGACCAGAACACTGAAGCTTTCTTT
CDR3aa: CASSLYTGDQNTEAFF

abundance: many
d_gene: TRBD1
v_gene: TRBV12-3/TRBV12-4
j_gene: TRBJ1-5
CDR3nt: TGTGCCAGCAGTTCCAATCGACAGGGGAGCAATCAGCCCCAGCATTTT
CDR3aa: CASSSNRQGSNQPQHF

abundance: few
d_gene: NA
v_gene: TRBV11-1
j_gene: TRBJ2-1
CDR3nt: TGTGCCAGCAGCTTAGAGAGAGGGAGCTCCTACAATGAGCAGTTCTTC
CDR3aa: CASSLERGSSYNEQFF

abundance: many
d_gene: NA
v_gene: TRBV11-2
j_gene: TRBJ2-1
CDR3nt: TGTGCCAGCAGATCCATTCGGGTGAATGAGCAGTTCTTC
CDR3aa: CASRSIRVNEQFF

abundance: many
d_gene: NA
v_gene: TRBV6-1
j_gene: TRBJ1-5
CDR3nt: TGTGCCAGCAGTGGAGACGGGCCCCTCAATCAGCCCCAGCATTTT
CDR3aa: CASSGDGPLNQPQHF

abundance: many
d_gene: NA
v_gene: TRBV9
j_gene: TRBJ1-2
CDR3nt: TGTGCCAGCAGCGTAGGCGCGGCGGACAACTATGGCTACACCTTC
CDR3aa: CASSVGAADNYGYTF

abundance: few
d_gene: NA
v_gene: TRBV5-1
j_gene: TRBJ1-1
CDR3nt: TGCGCCAGCAGCCGACCGAGGGGCAGGGAGAACACTGAAGCTTTCTTT
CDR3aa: CASSRPRGRENTEAFF

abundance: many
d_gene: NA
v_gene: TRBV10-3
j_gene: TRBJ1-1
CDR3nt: TGTGCCAGCGTCCCGGCCGCGGACACTGAAGCTTTCTTT
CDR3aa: CASVPAADTEAFF

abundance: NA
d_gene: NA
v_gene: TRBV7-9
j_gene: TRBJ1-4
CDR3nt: TGTGCCAGCAGCTTTCAAACCGTTGAAAAACTGTTTTTT
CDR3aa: CASSFQTVEKLFF

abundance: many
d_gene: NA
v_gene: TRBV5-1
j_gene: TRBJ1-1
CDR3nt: TGCGCCAGCAGCTTGGCGCCGATGAACACTGAAGCTTTCTTT
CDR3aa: CASSLAPMNTEAFF

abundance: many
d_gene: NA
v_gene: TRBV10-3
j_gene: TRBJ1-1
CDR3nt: TGTGCCATCAGGAACACATTGGACACTGAAGCTTTCTTT
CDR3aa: CAIRNTLDTEAFF

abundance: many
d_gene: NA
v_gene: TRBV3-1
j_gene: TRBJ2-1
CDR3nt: TGTGCCAGCAGCCAAGGGGAGGTCATGTACAATGAGCAGTTCTTC
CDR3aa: CASSQGEVMYNEQFF

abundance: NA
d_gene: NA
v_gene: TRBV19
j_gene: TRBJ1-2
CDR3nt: TGTGCCAGTGGACAATGGACAGCGTCAACCTATGGCTACACCTTC
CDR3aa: CASGQWTASTYGYTF

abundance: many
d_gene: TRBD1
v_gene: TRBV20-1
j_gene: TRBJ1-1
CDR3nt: TGCAGTGCCGAGACAGGGAGAAACACTGAAGCTTTCTTT
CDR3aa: CSAETGRNTEAFF

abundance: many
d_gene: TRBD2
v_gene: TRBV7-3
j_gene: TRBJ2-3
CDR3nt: TGTGCCAGCAGCTTACTAGCGGGGTTCACAGATACGCAGTATTTT
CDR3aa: CASSLLAGFTDTQYF

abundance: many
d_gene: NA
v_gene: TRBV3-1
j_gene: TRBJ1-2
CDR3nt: TGTGCCAGCAGCCAAGGACTGCAGAGCTATGGCTACACCTTC
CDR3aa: CASSQGLQSYGYTF

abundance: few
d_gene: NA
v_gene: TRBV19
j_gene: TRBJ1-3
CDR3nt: TGTGCCAGTAGTATGGGGAGAACCGGAGACGGAAACACCATATATTTT
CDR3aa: CASSMGRTGDGNTIYF

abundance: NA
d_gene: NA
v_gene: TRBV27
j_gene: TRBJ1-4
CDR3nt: TGTGCCAGCGGCCGAGGGACTGGGGGAGCTAATGAAAAACTGTTTTTT
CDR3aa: CASGRGTGGANEKLFF

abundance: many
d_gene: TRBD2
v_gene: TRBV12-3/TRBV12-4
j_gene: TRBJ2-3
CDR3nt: TGTGCCAGCAGTCCCCGACCGGGACTAGAGTCGACAGATACGCAGTATTTT
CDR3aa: CASSPRPGLESTDTQYF

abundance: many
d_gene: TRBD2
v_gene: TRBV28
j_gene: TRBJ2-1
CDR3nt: TGTGCCAGCAGTTCTATCAGAGGGAGGCTAGCGGGATACAATGAGCAGTTCTTC
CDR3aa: CASSSIRGRLAGYNEQFF

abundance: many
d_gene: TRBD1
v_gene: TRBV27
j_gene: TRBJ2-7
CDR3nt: TGTGCCAGCAGTTTATACCCAACAGGGGCCGACGAGCAGTACTTC
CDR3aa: CASSLYPTGADEQYF

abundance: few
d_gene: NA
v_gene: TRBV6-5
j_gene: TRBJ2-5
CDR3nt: TGTGCCAGCAGTTACCGTCGGCTGGGGACCGGTGAGACCCAGTACTTC
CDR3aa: CASSYRRLGTGETQYF

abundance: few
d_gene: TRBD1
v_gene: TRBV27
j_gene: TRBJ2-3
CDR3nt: TGTGCCAGCAGTCCCGGGACAGTGAGCACAGATACGCAGTATTTT
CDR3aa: CASSPGTVSTDTQYF

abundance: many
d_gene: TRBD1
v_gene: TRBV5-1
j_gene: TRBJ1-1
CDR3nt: TGCGCCAGCAGCTCGTACAGGGGCGGGGAGACTGAAGCTTTCTTT
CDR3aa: CASSSYRGGETEAFF

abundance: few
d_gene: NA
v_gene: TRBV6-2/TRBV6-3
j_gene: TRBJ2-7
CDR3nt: TGTGCCAGCAATTACGGGCTGGCGGGGCTCTCCACCTACGAGCAGTACTTC
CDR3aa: CASNYGLAGLSTYEQYF

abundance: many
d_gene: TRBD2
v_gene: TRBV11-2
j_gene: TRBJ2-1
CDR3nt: TGTGCCAGCAGCTTGGCCGGACTAGCGGGACATGAGCAGTTCTTC
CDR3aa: CASSLAGLAGHEQFF

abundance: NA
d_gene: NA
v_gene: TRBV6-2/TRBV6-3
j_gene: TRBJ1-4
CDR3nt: TGTGCCAGCAGTTTCCCCTCCGGGGGTGGGGGCCCTTCAACTAATGAAAAACTGTTTTTT
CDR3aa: CASSFPSGGGGPSTNEKLFF